This T cell receptor (beta chain) was recorded in a study of CD8 T cells in Susac syndrome. A remark on this clonotype: Antigen: not known.

The study sequenced TCR beta in blood CD8+ and CD4+ T cells. Negative isolation was used for CD8+ and CD4+ T cells, and FACS enrichment was applied to TEMRA cells. Whole-study results and caveats: The study admitted that it had a relatively small number of individuals in its TCR sequencing and HLA analysis.

This CDR3 has 16 residues. The germline CDR1 and CDR2 sequences are KGHSH and LQKENI. J was trimmed by 4 bases and V by 3 bases; bases with no gene match: 11. The authors reverse transcribed roughly 0.5 to 1 ug RNA with random hexamers. The immunoSEQ assay covered 54 Vbeta and 13 Jbeta segments for CDR3. From the immunoSEQ multiplex PCR reads, TCRdb called clonotypes with MiXCR, one entry per CDR3 protein. Of roughly 120,000 distinct CDR3 sequences in the sample, about 95% were seen once. The source of this sequence is a human donor with multiple sclerosis. This chain joins TRBV18 and TRBJ1-2; 7 bases line up with TRBD1. Material for sequencing was CD4+ T cells from PBMCs. Here the CDR3 reads CASSPTPGQNIYGYTF. The CDR3 nucleotides read TGTGCCAGCTCACCGACACCGGGACAGAATATCTATGGCTACACCTTC.